This TCR beta chain is from a study of blood T cell repertoires in COVID-19. This clone has more than one count but fewer than ten. Authors' data handling: Amplification of reference gene primers provided the estimated nucleated cell counts. Libraries were prepared by immunoSEQ multiplex PCR; TCRdb keeps only in-frame clonotypes and omits some of them. That table furnishes V, J and clone size, whereas the DNA furnished D and trimming. This table holds 200,000 to 300,000 clones, around 89% found once. Cohort allocation depended upon clinical history that participants reported. The CDR3 covers 12 residues. Trimming took off 6 bases at V and 7 bases at J, with 10 bases between the two ends.

The rearrangement links TRBV12-3 or TRBV12-4 to TRBJ2-1; D unclear. The receptor comes from a woman in her thirties or forties with acute COVID-19. The sample was PBMCs or T cells enriched from blood (not recorded which). The DNA of the CDR3 is TGTGCCAGCAGCCGCGACGGGAATGAGCAGTTCTTC. This encodes CASSRDGNEQFF.